A single sample gave rise to the 22 T cell receptor beta chains below, sequenced in a study of blood T cell repertoires in COVID-19. Profiling relied on immunoSEQ multiplex PCR, and the TCRdb table lists in-frame clones only, not all of them. The profile shows around 23,000 clones, roughly 72% of them singletons. Sequencing was done on a sample of peripheral blood. Receptor source: a woman of 80 years or more with acute or convalescent COVID-19.

A few counts support this clone. The genes are TRBV19 and TRBJ1-6, with TRBD1 as a possible D gene (5 bases). The CDR3 is 15 residues long. V lost 6 bases and J 7 bases, leaving 16 bases between the germline ends. Germline CDR1 and CDR2: LNHDA and SQIVND (reference sequence). The CDR3 loop is CASSPLPGGNSPLHF. As DNA, the CDR3 is TGTGCCAGTAGCCCTCTACCCGGGGGGAATTCACCCCTCCACTTT.

This chain joins TRBV29-1 and TRBJ1-3; D possibly corresponds to TRBD1 (5 bases). The CDR3 covers 13 residues. V was clipped by 4 bases and J by 4 bases, with 11 bases between them. The germline gives CDR1 SQVTM, CDR2 ANQGSEA. CDR3 nucleotide sequence: TGCAGCGTTGGGGAGGGGCACGGAAACACCATATATTTT. Protein sequence: CSVGEGHGNTIYF.

The rearrangement uses TRBV27 and TRBJ2-7; D may be TRBD1 (6 bases). With 2 bases removed from V and 2 bases from J, the gap between germline ends came to 25 bases. CDR3 length: 19 amino acids. Germline V gene lookup returns CDR1 MNHEY and CDR2 SMNVEV (reference sequence). CDR3 coding DNA: TGTGCCAGCAGTTTAGGTCGGGCAGGGGCAACACCCAATACCTACGAGCAGTACTTC. As protein: CASSLGRAGATPNTYEQYF.

This clone was seen a few times. The V gene is TRBV7-2, the J gene TRBJ2-3; 10 bases align to TRBD1. Trimming removed 5 bases from V and 4 bases from J; junction bases left unmatched: 3. CDR1 SGHTA and CDR2 FQGNSA come from the germline V gene. The CDR3 contains 14 residues. The CDR3 DNA follows: TGTGCCAGCAGCCCTGGACAGGGGGCAGATACGCAGTATTTT. This sequence encodes CASSPGQGADTQYF.

This clone was counted a few times. The rearrangement joins TRBV5-6 to TRBJ1-1, with D unresolved. CDR1 and CDR2 from the germline V gene are SGHDT and YYEEEE. The germline V and J ends were trimmed by 0 bases and 1 base, with 7 bases remaining between them. The CDR3 sequence is 14 residues long. CDR3 amino acids: CASSLVAENTEAFF. Written as DNA, the CDR3 is TGTGCCAGCAGCTTGGTGGCAGAGAACACTGAAGCTTTCTTT.

The rearrangement uses TRBV7-2 and TRBJ2-3; D is unclear. Germline loops: CDR1 SGHTA, CDR2 FQGNSA. This CDR3 spans 14 amino acids. V lost 6 bases to trimming and J lost 5 bases, with 15 bases between them. The CDR3 reads CASRGARVRDTQYF. CDR3 DNA: TGTGCCAGCAGGGGTGCTCGGGTAAGAGATACGCAGTATTTT.

The rearrangement joins TRBV7-2 to TRBJ2-5; D possibly corresponds to TRBD2 (5 bases). The germline gives CDR1 SGHTA, CDR2 FQGNSA. The V end was cut by 5 bases, the J end by 5 bases, with 12 bases between. CDR3 length: 13 residues. In DNA, the CDR3 is TGTGCCAGCAGCCCCTCGGGGAGTGAGACCCAGTACTTC. It encodes CASSPSGSETQYF.

A remark on this clone: This likely reflects a read error, since a far larger clone is one base away. The V gene is TRBV19, the J gene TRBJ2-2; a weak D match, TRBD1 (6 bases). The CDR3 has 14 amino acids. Germline V gives CDR1 LNHDA, CDR2 SQIVND (reference sequence). CDR3 amino acids: CASLGAGGTGERFF. CDR3 bases: TGTGCCAGTTTGGGGGCTGGGGGCACCGGGGAGCGGTTTTTT.

This clone was counted only a few times. The DNA for the CDR3 is TGTGCCAGCAGTGAAGCCCCTGTCAGCTCCTACAATGAGCAGTTCTTC. Translated: CASSEAPVSSYNEQFF. V usage is TRBV6-1 and J usage is TRBJ2-1, with D hard to call. In germline, CDR1 is MNHNS, CDR2 SASEGT. Trimming cost V 0 bases and J 0 bases, with 9 bases left between them. This CDR3 is built from 16 residues.

The rearrangement links TRBV2 to TRBJ2-5, with 10 bases that match TRBD1. This CDR3 contains 15 residues. V shed 1 base and J 5 bases; nucleotides not matched to a gene: 4. The V gene's germline CDR1 is SNHLY and CDR2 FYNNEI. The CDR3 is CASSEGRTGGETQYF. CDR3 DNA: TGTGCCAGCAGTGAAGGGCGGACAGGGGGGGAGACCCAGTACTTC. Variable domain in full (rest from reference TRBV2 and TRBJ2-5): EPEVTQTPSHQVTQMGQEVILRCVPISNHLYFYWYRQILGQKVEFLVSFYNNEISEKSEIFDDQFSVERPDGSNFTLKIRSTKLEDSAMYFCASSEGRTGGETQYFGPGTRLLVL.

This clone was picked up one time. The chain recombines TRBV7-9 with TRBJ2-3; D is unclear. Germline lookup yields CDR1 SEHNR and CDR2 FQNEAQ (reference sequence). The V end was cut by 2 bases, the J end by 6 bases, with 12 bases between. The CDR3 is 14 residues long. This CDR3 is CASSLSISRDTQYF. The CDR3 coding sequence is TGTGCCAGCAGCTTAAGTATTTCGAGGGATACGCAGTATTTT.

V usage is TRBV7-8 and J usage is TRBJ2-5; 11 positions match TRBD2. With V trimmed by 5 bases and J by 5 bases, 4 bases remained unmatched. The V gene's germline CDR1 is SGHVS and CDR2 FQNEAQ. The CDR3 contains 14 residues. CDR3 sequence: CASSPLAGEETQYF. CDR3 coding DNA: TGTGCCAGCAGCCCACTAGCGGGAGAGGAGACCCAGTACTTC.

The chain carries TRBV6-5 and TRBJ1-1; 7 bases align to TRBD1. V lost 2 bases, J lost 3 bases, and 0 bases stayed unmatched. Germline CDR1 and CDR2: MNHEY and SVGAGI. The CDR3 consists of 13 residues. CDR3 DNA sequence: TGTGCCAGCAGTTACGGACAGGACACTGAAGCTTTCTTT. As protein: CASSYGQDTEAFF.

J is TRBJ2-3 and V is TRBV4-2; a weak D match, TRBD2 (6 bases). Germline lookup yields CDR1 LGHNA and CDR2 YNFKEQ. The CDR3 is 14 residues long. V was cut by 1 base and J by 3 bases, with 8 bases left in between. The CDR3 sequence is CASSQGGTTDTQYF. DNA of the CDR3: TGTGCCAGCAGCCAAGGAGGGACTACAGATACGCAGTATTTT.

The V gene is TRBV28, the J gene TRBJ1-4; D gene unclear. Germline assignment: CDR1 MDHEN and CDR2 SYDVKM. V gave up 3 bases and J gave up 4 bases, with 6 bases separating them. The CDR3 length is 13 residues. CDR3 in DNA: TGTGCCAGCAGTTTTTCAGGTAATGAAAAACTGTTTTTT. This codes for CASSFSGNEKLFF.

The rearrangement uses TRBV4-1 and TRBJ2-1, with 7 nucleotides matching TRBD2. After removal of 0 bases from V and 8 bases from J, the junction contained 13 bases not matched to a gene. Germline CDR1 reads MGHRA; CDR2 reads YSYEKL. The CDR3 is made up of 17 amino acids. DNA for the CDR3: TGCGCCAGCAGCCAAGAGAGTGGACTTCTGGGAGGGGATGAGCAGTTCTTC. This codes for CASSQESGLLGGDEQFF.

The V and J genes are TRBV28 and TRBJ2-3; TRBD2 matches 14 bases. CDR3 length equals 16 residues. Germline loops: CDR1 MDHEN, CDR2 SYDVKM. The junction had 5 bases not matched to a gene; V was cut back by 4 bases and J by 5 bases. The DNA of the CDR3 is TGTGCCAGCAGTTCCCGACTAGCGGGGGGGCGAGATACGCAGTATTTT. Its translation: CASSSRLAGGRDTQYF. Full variable domain (missing parts from reference TRBV28 and TRBJ2-3): DVKVTQSSRYLVKRTGEKVFLECVQDMDHENMFWYRQDPGLGLRLIYFSYDVKMKEKGDIPEGYSVSREKKERFSLILESASTNQTSMYLCASSSRLAGGRDTQYFGPGTRLTVL.

J is TRBJ2-3 and V is TRBV4-3, with 8 nucleotides matching TRBD2. With 4 bases clipped from V and 6 bases from J, the junction kept 9 bases outside the gene matches. CDR1 and CDR2 (germline): LGHNA, YSLEER. The CDR3 has 15 amino acids. The CDR3 is CASSPLAGPEDTQYF. The CDR3 DNA sequence: TGCGCCAGCAGCCCCCTAGCGGGTCCGGAGGATACGCAGTATTTT.

This chain links TRBV7-2 with TRBJ1-5; D remains ambiguous. Trimming took off 1 base at V and 4 bases at J, with 5 bases between the two ends. This CDR3 spans 13 amino acids. CDR1 and CDR2 (germline): SGHTA, FQGNSA. In nucleotides, the CDR3 is TGTGCCAGCAGCTTAGGCCAGAATCAGCCCCAGCATTTT. Translated, it gives CASSLGQNQPQHF.

In this sample, this clone turned up a few times. The chain has TRBV28 and TRBJ2-7; TRBD1 is a possible D gene (5 bases). Trimming cost V 6 bases and J 6 bases, with 9 bases left between them. CDR3 length equals 11 residues. From germline, CDR1 is MDHEN and CDR2 SYDVKM. The CDR3 spells CASRVQGEQYF. The CDR3 DNA reads as TGTGCCAGCAGGGTGCAGGGCGAGCAGTACTTC.

This chain links TRBV19 with TRBJ2-5; 10 nucleotides match TRBD1. The junction had 9 bases not matched to a gene; V was cut back by 7 bases and J by 4 bases. The CDR3 is 15 residues long. The germline V gene has CDR1 LNHDA and CDR2 SQIVND (reference sequence). The CDR3, as DNA: TGTGCCAGTACCCAGGGACAGGGGAGAGGAGAGACCCAGTACTTC. It specifies CASTQGQGRGETQYF.

This rearrangement joins TRBV30 to TRBJ2-7, with a tentative D call TRBD2 (6 bases). V lost 5 bases and J 2 bases, leaving 13 bases between the germline ends. The germline V gene has CDR1 GTSNPN and CDR2 SVGIG (reference sequence). The CDR3 has 13 residues. The CDR3 bases are TGTGCCTGGTCCGGTAGCGGCACCTACGAGCAGTACTTC. Translated: CAWSGSGTYEQYF.